Each of the 7 T cell receptor beta chains below was sequenced from the same sample in a study of response to subunit inactivated influenza vaccine. MiXCR, run by TCRdb on the RT-PCR reads, gives a single entry per CDR3 protein. Of about 610,000 distinct CDR3 sequences listed, approximately 15% are singletons. Sequenced material: PBMCs from blood, taken approximately 12 days after vaccination. The origin of the receptors is a man aged 50 to 60 who received an inactivated influenza vaccine.

This chain joins TRBV6-5 and TRBJ1-5; unclear D gene. Germline V gene data show CDR1 as MNHEY and CDR2 as SVGAGI. The length of the CDR3 is 14 residues. Between the trimmed V and J ends, which lost 4 bases and 0 bases, there was a span of 7 bases. The CDR3: CASSLSDSNQPQHF. CDR3 bases: TGTGCCAGCAGTTTATCCGATAGCAATCAGCCCCAGCATTTT.

There are a few counts of this clonotype. V is TRBV29-1 and J is TRBJ2-7; TRBD2 matches at 7 bases. The trim removed 6 bases at V and 0 bases at J, leaving 14 bases unmatched. This CDR3 has 16 residues. Per the germline V gene, CDR1 is SQVTM and CDR2 is ANQGSEA. CDR3 sequence (DNA): TGCAGCGTCCGGGGGACCGTAGGCGGGAGCTCCTACGAGCAGTACTTC. This encodes CSVRGTVGGSSYEQYF.

This clonotype was seen at least ten times. J is TRBJ2-5 and V is TRBV12-3 or TRBV12-4; 7 nucleotides line up with TRBD1. CDR3 length: 14 amino acids. Losses at the gene ends were 2 bases for V and 3 bases for J; bases not matched to a gene: 3. CDR3 coding DNA: TGTGCCAGCAGTTTATCAGGGGGAGAAGAGACCCAGTACTTC. Translation gives CASSLSGGEETQYF.

This clonotype was detected only a few times. This chain links TRBV9 with TRBJ2-7, with TRBD2 identical over 8 bases. CDR1 SGDLS and CDR2 YYNGEE come from the germline V gene. The CDR3 loop spans 15 amino acids. Germline trimming cut 0 bases from V and 3 bases from J; bases unmatched to any gene: 5. DNA for the CDR3: TGTGCCAGCAGCGTAGGCTTAGCGGGGTACTACGAGCAGTACTTC. It is translated as CASSVGLAGYYEQYF.

This clonotype appeared a few times. V gene TRBV15 combines with J gene TRBJ2-2; 9 bases agree with TRBD2. The CDR3 is 18 amino acids. Trimming at V came to 3 bases and at J to 1 base, leaving 9 bases not matched to a gene. Per germline, CDR1 LNHNV and CDR2 YYDKDF (reference sequence). CDR3 DNA sequence: TGTGCCACCAGCAGGAGGGGGATAGCGGGGGAGAACACCGGGGAGCTGTTTTTT. Protein product: CATSRRGIAGENTGELFF.

The V call is TRBV28, the J call TRBJ2-1; TRBD2 aligns across 8 bases. J was trimmed by 10 bases and V by 2 bases; bases with no gene match: 13. This CDR3 is 16 amino acids long. The V gene's germline CDR1 is MDHEN and CDR2 SYDVKM. The CDR3: CASSLPGGIAGREQFF. CDR3 sequence (DNA): TGTGCCAGCAGTTTACCGGGAGGGATAGCGGGACGGGAGCAGTTCTTC.

The chain carries TRBV12-3 or TRBV12-4 and TRBJ2-7; TRBD2 matches at 10 bases. Unmatched junction bases numbered 9, after V lost 2 bases and J lost 5 bases. This CDR3 spans 16 amino acids. The DNA of the CDR3 is TGTGCCAGCAGTTTAAAACCTAGCGGGAGAGTCCACGAGCAGTACTTC. Translated, it gives CASSLKPSGRVHEQYF.